This is a list of T cell receptor beta chains from one sample in a study of cytomegalovirus exposure and HLA in healthy donors. TCRdb's copy holds only in-frame clones and misses some; the assay was immunoSEQ multiplex PCR. The table records around 150,000 clones, 76% of them present only once. The sequencing sample was made of PBMCs. These receptors came from a man between 18 and 29 years old in good health and CMV-seronegative. Both conserved end residues are part of each CDR3. D genes are given only for firm matches. Clone size appears in some rows only: once, few, many, or a class for an expanded clone.

j_call clone_size v_call d_call cdr3_nt cdr3_aa
TRBJ1-4 NA TRBV29-1 NA TGCAGCGTTGAAGGCCGGCCGGGTAATGAAAAACTGTTTTTT CSVEGRPGNEKLFF
TRBJ2-2 NA TRBV6-6 TRBD1 TGTGCCAGTTATGACAGGGACACCGGGGAGCTGTTTTTT CASYDRDTGELFF
TRBJ2-2 NA TRBV6-6 TRBD1 TGTGCCAGCAGTCGTGGGACAGGGACTAACACCGGGGAGCTGTTTTTT CASSRGTGTNTGELFF
TRBJ1-2 few TRBV30 TRBD1 TGTGCCTACCAAACAGGGGTTGTCTATGGCTACACCTTC CAYQTGVVYGYTF
TRBJ1-2 NA TRBV19 TRBD1 TGTGCCAGTAGGGGGACAGGGCCCGATTATGGCTACACCTTC CASRGTGPDYGYTF
TRBJ1-1 NA TRBV15 TRBD1 TGTGCCACCAGCGTGCGAAACAGGGGGATGAACACTGAAGCTTTCTTT CATSVRNRGMNTEAFF
TRBJ2-2 NA TRBV4-1 NA TGCGCCAGCAGCCAAGTACAGGCATTCACCGGGGAGCTGTTTTTT CASSQVQAFTGELFF
TRBJ1-5 NA TRBV29-1 TRBD1 TGCAGCGTTGGCGACAGGGGGCCCCAGCCCCAGCATTTT CSVGDRGPQPQHF
TRBJ1-2 NA TRBV27 NA TGTGCCAGCAGTTTTGACAGAGACTATGGCTACACCTTC CASSFDRDYGYTF
TRBJ2-4 NA TRBV11-2 TRBD1 TGTGCCAGCAGCATCCGGGACAGCCCCAATGTCGGGAACATTCAGTACTTC CASSIRDSPNVGNIQYF
TRBJ1-2 NA TRBV6-5 TRBD1 TGTGCCAGCAGTTACCGAACAGGGGCCTCCTATGGCTACACCTTC CASSYRTGASYGYTF
TRBJ2-3 once TRBV28 TRBD2 TGTGCCAGCAGTTTACGTAGTCGACTAGCGGTGGATACGCAGTATTTT CASSLRSRLAVDTQYF
TRBJ2-7 NA TRBV6-1 NA TGTGCCAGCAGCCGACAGGAGAAGGACGAGCAGTACTTC CASSRQEKDEQYF
TRBJ2-2 NA TRBV27 TRBD2 TGTGCCAGCAGTTTACCGCAGACTAGCGGGGATACCGGGGAGCTGTTTTTT CASSLPQTSGDTGELFF
TRBJ2-5 NA TRBV30 TRBD2 TGTGCCTGGGCGGGGGGGGCAGAGACCCAGTACTTC CAWAGGAETQYF
TRBJ2-1 NA TRBV5-4 NA TGTGCCAGCAGCCCTCCCCCCTTATACAATGAGCAGTTCTTC CASSPPPLYNEQFF
TRBJ2-3 NA TRBV7-6 TRBD2 TGTGCCAGCAGCTTTATAGCGGGAGGCCTCACAGATACGCAGTATTTT CASSFIAGGLTDTQYF
TRBJ1-1 NA TRBV5-1 NA TGCGCCAGCAGCATGGCCCCCCAGGACAGAGACACTGAAGCTTTCTTT CASSMAPQDRDTEAFF
TRBJ2-5 NA TRBV5-1 TRBD1 TGCGCCAGCCGAGGGACAGCCCAAGAGACCCAGTACTTC CASRGTAQETQYF
TRBJ2-5 NA TRBV6-5 TRBD1 TGTGCCAGCAGTTACGGGACAGGAGGAACTGAGACCCAGTACTTC CASSYGTGGTETQYF
TRBJ2-7 NA TRBV28 NA TGTGCCAGCAGTCAGGGGCGATACTCCTACGAGCAGTACTTC CASSQGRYSYEQYF
TRBJ2-1 NA TRBV4-1 TRBD2 TGCGCCAGCAGCTCGGGACTAGACGATGAGCAGTTCTTC CASSSGLDDEQFF
TRBJ2-7 few TRBV7-4 TRBD2 TGTGCCAGCAGCTCTAGACTAGCGGGAGGTCAAACCTACGAGCAGTACTTC CASSSRLAGGQTYEQYF
TRBJ1-2 NA TRBV4-1 NA TGCGCCAGCAGCCAAGTTTTCAGCAGCCGGGGATATGGCTACACCTTC CASSQVFSSRGYGYTF
TRBJ1-5 NA TRBV7-2 NA TGTGCCAGCAGCTTACAGGGGATCTTTGGTCAGCCCCAGCATTTT CASSLQGIFGQPQHF
TRBJ1-1 NA TRBV6-1 NA TGTGCCAGCAGTCCCCTTGGGAGTGACACTGAAGCTTTCTTT CASSPLGSDTEAFF
TRBJ1-2 once TRBV28 NA TGTGCCAGCAGTTTTCGGGGAGGAGGCTACACCTTC CASSFRGGGYTF
TRBJ2-7 NA TRBV5-1 TRBD1 TGCGCCAGCAGCTGGGGGACAGGGGATTTCTACGAGCAGTACTTC CASSWGTGDFYEQYF
TRBJ1-2 NA TRBV29-1 NA TGCAGCGTTGCAGATGGCTACACCTTC CSVADGYTF
TRBJ2-5 NA TRBV27 TRBD2 TGTGCCAGCACTCCCTTAGCGGGGGGACGGGAGACCCAGTACTTC CASTPLAGGRETQYF
TRBJ1-1 NA TRBV18 NA TGTGCCAGCTCACCAATATCCAAGGGGGGGACTGAAGCTTTCTTT CASSPISKGGTEAFF
TRBJ2-1 NA TRBV7-2 NA TGTGCCAGCAGCTTAAGGGGGGGACACAATGAGCAGTTCTTC CASSLRGGHNEQFF
TRBJ1-5 NA TRBV30 TRBD1 TGTGCCTGGACGACAGGGAGCAATCAGCCCCAGCATTTT CAWTTGSNQPQHF
TRBJ1-1 few TRBV30 NA TGTGCCTGGAGAGTAGGAGGGGTTGACACTGAAGCTTTCTTT CAWRVGGVDTEAFF
TRBJ1-6 NA TRBV19 TRBD1 TGTGCCAGTAGTACCACGGGACAGGGATCTAATTCACCCCTCCACTTT CASSTTGQGSNSPLHF
TRBJ2-5 NA TRBV11-2 NA TGTGCCAGCAGCTTCACAGACCAAGAGACCCAGTACTTC CASSFTDQETQYF
TRBJ1-2 NA TRBV4-1 NA TGCGCCAGCAGCCAAGTTGGGGAGGGGCTGTACACCTTC CASSQVGEGLYTF
TRBJ2-7 NA TRBV30 NA TGTGCCTGGAGTGACGGAAGCGAACTCTACGAGCAGTACTTC CAWSDGSELYEQYF
TRBJ2-5 NA TRBV10-2 NA TGCGCCAGCAGTGAGTTTGCGGAGCTCAAAGAGACCCAGTACTTC CASSEFAELKETQYF
TRBJ2-7 NA TRBV2 NA TGTGCCAGCAGTGATTGGGTAAGGGGAAACGAGCAGTACTTC CASSDWVRGNEQYF
TRBJ1-1 NA TRBV19 NA TGTGCCAGTAGTATTAGCCACCCCACGACTGAAGCTTTCTTT CASSISHPTTEAFF
TRBJ2-7 NA TRBV14 NA TGTGCCAGCAGCCAAGATTGGCAAAGTTCAACCTACGAGCAGTACTTC CASSQDWQSSTYEQYF
TRBJ1-6 once TRBV19 NA TGTGCCAGTAGGACTGCCCTGGAACAACCACCCCTCCACTTT CASRTALEQPPLHF
TRBJ1-2 NA TRBV15 NA TGTGCCACCGTCCCGGGTGTGACAGGAGCTAACTATGGCTACACCTTC CATVPGVTGANYGYTF
TRBJ1-1 NA TRBV18 NA TGTGCCAGCTCGGCTAAACAGAGACTGAACACTGAAGCTTTCTTT CASSAKQRLNTEAFF
TRBJ2-7 few TRBV7-9 TRBD1 TGTGCCAGCAGTTCTTATAGGACAGGTTCCTCCTACGAGCAGTACTTC CASSSYRTGSSYEQYF
TRBJ1-2 NA TRBV5-1 NA TGCGCCAGCAGCTTGGAACAGGGCGGAGGTGGCTACACCTTC CASSLEQGGGGYTF
TRBJ2-1 NA TRBV7-9 NA TGTGCCAGCAGCTTAGGTGCAGGGTTATTCCGCAATGAGCAGTTCTTC CASSLGAGLFRNEQFF
TRBJ2-7 NA TRBV15 NA TGTGCCACCAGCCCCCTTTCGGGCTACGAGCAGTACTTC CATSPLSGYEQYF
TRBJ2-5 NA TRBV18 NA TGTGCCAGCTCACGGACATATGGCGAGACCCAGTACTTC CASSRTYGETQYF
TRBJ2-3 NA TRBV5-1 NA TGCGCCAGCAGCTTCCCGCCGCGGGGCCCTGACACAGATACGCAGTATTTT CASSFPPRGPDTDTQYF
TRBJ2-5 NA TRBV7-2 TRBD2 TGTGCCAGCAGCTACGGGACTAGCGGGCAGACCCAGTACTTC CASSYGTSGQTQYF
TRBJ2-5 NA TRBV30 NA TGTGCCTGGAGTGTTACGGTGACACAAGAGACCCAGTACTTC CAWSVTVTQETQYF
TRBJ2-3 NA TRBV5-1 NA TGCGCCAGCAGCTTGTCTTCCGGCACAGATACGCAGTATTTT CASSLSSGTDTQYF
TRBJ2-7 NA TRBV30 NA TGTGCCTGGTCCAGGGTGGGGGAGCAGTACTTC CAWSRVGEQYF
TRBJ2-7 NA TRBV28 TRBD1 TGTGCCAGCAGTCCCTGGGGACAGGCTGCAGCCTACGAGCAGTACTTC CASSPWGQAAAYEQYF
TRBJ1-2 NA TRBV10-2 TRBD1 TGCGCCAGCAGCGCAGGGGGCGAGTATGGCTACACCTTC CASSAGGEYGYTF
TRBJ1-2 once TRBV6-4 NA TGTGCCAGCAGCGCACGGGGGGACGCCTATGGCTACACCTTC CASSARGDAYGYTF
TRBJ2-7 NA TRBV5-1 NA TGCGCCAGCAGCTTGAACAGGCCCTACGAGCAGTACTTC CASSLNRPYEQYF
TRBJ2-7 NA TRBV27 NA TGTGCCAGCAGTTTTATGTCAGGGTCTCAGGTGGGAAACTCCTACGAGCAGTACTTC CASSFMSGSQVGNSYEQYF